This T cell receptor beta chain was sequenced in a study of a mutant IDH1 vaccine in newly diagnosed glioma. Study at large: Investigators started vaccination 4-6 weeks after radiotherapy alone, or with temozolomide cycles. Visit V12 was scheduled at week 35 and visit V13 at week 47. Most had both radiotherapy and temozolomide beforehand; others had only one.

Concerning this clone: Its antigen is not known.

Germline assignment: CDR1 LGHNA and CDR2 YSLEER. Between the trimmed V and J ends, which lost 1 base and 8 bases, there was a span of 23 bases. The CDR3 length is 17 residues. The table came from immunoSEQ multiplex PCR; TCRdb's copy has only in-frame clones and leaves some out. This sample yields about 54,000 clones, of which about 85% are seen a single time; around 4.1% belongs to the top ten. Time point described: week 35, safety follow-up. In the vaccine, a single dose held 300 ug of the mutant IDH1 20-mer peptide, along with topical imiquimod. The study enrolled donors with new WHO grade 3 or 4 IDH1-mutant, ATRX-lost astrocytomas.

The genes are TRBV4-3 and TRBJ1-1; TRBD1 is a possible D gene (5 bases). This TCR was recovered from a woman under 30 with glioma. Sample: PBMCs, taken from a glioma patient whose treatment included an IDH1 peptide vaccine. The CDR3 here is CASSQVSGVPRGSEAFF. In DNA form, the CDR3 reads TGCGCCAGCAGCCAAGTGTCGGGGGTGCCTAGGGGCTCGGAAGCTTTCTTT.